A selection of T cell receptor beta chains follows, all from one sample in a study of human thymus T cells. The repertoire was sequenced with immunoSEQ multiplex PCR; TCRdb's copy has only in-frame clones and lacks some. Of 86,000 or so clones listed, about 96% are singletons. Material for sequencing was thymus tissue. Every receptor here comes from a boy younger than two with a congenital heart defect but otherwise immunologically healthy. Both conserved end residues are part of each CDR3. Size is omitted from some rows. Given values are once, few, many or a class for expanded clones.

>TRBV15|-
CATSRDKVKRRVDEQFF
>TRBV6-5|-
CASSYRTGDEQYF
>TRBV14|-
CASSQDRAAGKAFF
>TRBV9|-
CASSPGSKNSPLHF
>TRBV7-2|-
CASSYWMNEQFF
>TRBV6-1|-
CASSEALLGEKLFF
>TRBV28|-
CASSEDSSTYEQYF
>TRBV15|once
CATSRDWTNTTYNSPLHF
>TRBV27|-
CASSLRHRDKGVMNTEAFF
>TRBV5-1|-
CASSSRFRDRGRWRETQYF
>TRBV6-5|once
CASSPGQGEGEQFF
>TRBV19|-
CASWGQGEIEAFF
>TRBV11-3|-
CASSSPRRLETQYF
>TRBV19|-
CASSILRENGELFF
>TRBV10-3|-
CAISEWAGGSTGTGELFF
>TRBV2|-
CASTTGQPTYGYTF
>TRBV14|-
CASSPTGRTQYF
>TRBV10-3|-
CATSTGYESLSEQYF
>TRBV5-1|-
CASSPRSREHNEQFF
>TRBV7-2|-
CASSSRGAGFTDTQYF
>TRBV5-5|-
CASSHMWPTQETQYF
>TRBV28|-
CASSFGVYQETQYF
>TRBV2|-
CASSEDGRPRTEIDYGYTF
>TRBV30|-
CAWSYTRAGRYSNQPQHF
>TRBV15|-
CATSNKTELRDKYNEQFF
>TRBV11-2|-
CASSLSGQLNYGYTF
>TRBV5-1|-
CASSAGTALPGANVLTF
>TRBV27|-
CASSSSGLNPLNTEAFF
>TRBV7-3|-
CASSLTGGYEQYF